This TCR beta chain was retrieved from a study of beta chain features in type 1 diabetes. Findings of the study overall: Highly expressing activated T cells could be over-counted with a cDNA template.

Reverse transcribing all isolated RNA meant expressed TCRB transcripts were sequenced. This table comes from immunoSEQ multiplex PCR, and its TCRdb copy is limited to in-frame clones, with some not included. The repertoire holds approximately 380,000 clones, more than 12% seen once, with about 0.019% in the top ten. Regarding this clone: Its antigen is as yet unknown.

This TCR was recovered from a woman in her late teens or twenties in good health. The source material was naive CD4+ T cells from blood.

CDR3 sequence: CASTSELRQGPSYNEQFF. In DNA, the CDR3 is TGTGCCAGCACCTCCGAACTCAGACAGGGTCCCTCCTACAATGAGCAGTTCTTC. The V call is TRBV5-6, the J call TRBJ2-1; 7 nucleotides match TRBD1. The V gene end was trimmed by 6 bases and the J gene end by 0 bases; junction bases not matched to a gene: 15. Germline V lookup: CDR1 SGHDT, CDR2 YYEEEE. The CDR3 spans 18 residues.